This T cell receptor beta chain was obtained from a study of early T cells in non-severe SARS-CoV-2 infection. The germline V and J ends were trimmed by 8 bases and 10 bases, with 10 bases remaining between them. The CDR3 has 10 amino acids. Per germline, CDR1 MNHNY and CDR2 SVGAGI (reference sequence). This clonotype was seen only a few times. The library protocol tagged individual cDNA molecules with unique molecular identifiers. TCRdb called the 5' RACE reads again in MiXCR, with one record for every CDR3 protein. The table has about 48,000 distinct CDR3 sequences, around 9.5% seen once. This receptor was obtained from an adult who was a healthcare worker with PCR-confirmed SARS-CoV-2 infection or an uninfected control (not recorded which). The sequencing sample was made of whole blood. The chain recombines TRBV6-6 with TRBJ2-3; unclear D gene. The DNA for the CDR3 is TGTGCCAGCCGGAGTTACGCGCAGTATTTT. Residues: CASRSYAQYF.